The next 25 T cell receptor beta chains were all read from a single sample in a study of T cells in Graves' hyperthyroidism and ophthalmopathy. Amplified TCR beta CDR3 regions derived from RNA transcripts. The TCR CDR3 was amplified in a first-round RT-PCR using the HTBI primer set. TCRdb re-analysed the multiplex PCR reads in MiXCR, keeping a single row per CDR3 protein. The sample consists of 500,000 to 650,000 distinct CDR3 sequences, about 15% of them appearing once. The material sequenced was blood. Receptor source: a woman aged 45-59 years with Graves' ophthalmopathy.

As for this clonotype: A much bigger clone sits one base away, suggesting this may be a read error. J is TRBJ2-7 and V is TRBV5-6, with D perhaps matching TRBD2 (6 bases). Germline V gene sequence: CDR1 SGHDT, CDR2 YYEEEE. The length of the CDR3 is 15 residues. The CDR3 loop is CASSLGGVGDHEQYF. CDR3 coding DNA: TGTGCCAGCAGTTTGGGGGGAGTAGGGGACCACGAGCAGTACTTC.

This chain links TRBV7-9 with TRBJ2-5; possible D gene TRBD2, 6 bases. V lost 5 bases, J lost 6 bases, and 19 bases lay in between. CDR3 length equals 15 residues. Per germline, CDR1 SEHNR and CDR2 FQNEAQ (reference sequence). The chain's CDR3 is CASSKTGLAVQTQYF. CDR3 bases: TGTGCCAGCAGCAAAACGGGACTCGCGGTTCAGACCCAGTACTTC.

The chain links TRBV5-1 to TRBJ2-5; the D gene is possibly TRBD2 (5 bases). The V and J ends lost 2 bases and 3 bases respectively, with 11 bases between them. Germline CDR1 and CDR2: SGHRS and YFSETQ. The CDR3 loop spans 14 amino acids. CDR3: CASSFSGLEETQYF. In nucleotides, the CDR3 is TGCGCCAGCAGCTTTTCGGGGTTGGAAGAGACCCAGTACTTC.

This clonotype was picked up one time. A single base separates this from a much larger clone, so it may be a read error. The chain recombines TRBV20-1 with TRBJ2-5, with D tentatively TRBD2 (7 bases). The CDR3 is 14 amino acids. In germline, CDR1 is DFQATT, CDR2 SNEGSKA (reference sequence). The CDR3 protein is CSPSRGATGETQYF. CDR3 nucleotides: TGCAGCCCATCTCGGGGGGCGACCGGGGAGACCCAGTACTTC.

At least ten counts were recorded for this clonotype. The chain combines TRBV20-1 with TRBJ1-2; D gene ambiguous. The germline V gene encodes CDR1 DFQATT and CDR2 SNEGSKA (reference sequence). V dropped 3 bases and J dropped 6 bases, with 14 bases sitting between them. CDR3 size: 13 residues. The CDR3 nucleotides read TGCAGTGCTAGGGACCCATCCAAGGATGGCTACACCTTC. Amino acids: CSARDPSKDGYTF.

This clonotype appeared a few times. V usage is TRBV29-1 and J usage is TRBJ2-6; 10 bases line up with TRBD2. Per the germline V gene, CDR1 is SQVTM and CDR2 is ANQGSEA. The CDR3 covers 16 residues. With 5 bases clipped from V and 3 bases from J, the junction kept 7 bases outside the gene matches. The CDR3 DNA sequence: TGCAGCGTTCCGACTAGCGGGTCCTTTGGGGCCAACGTCCTGACTTTC. Translating gives CSVPTSGSFGANVLTF.

The table lists this clonotype with many counts. The J gene is TRBJ2-2, the V gene TRBV27; TRBD1 matches at 10 bases. The CDR3 has 19 amino acids. Germline V gene sequence: CDR1 MNHEY, CDR2 SMNVEV (reference sequence). V gave up 0 bases and J gave up 2 bases; unmatched junction bases: 9. The CDR3 region has the DNA TGTGCCAGCAGTTTATCACCGAGACAGGGGGCGTATAACACCGGGGAGCTGTTTTTT. Translated: CASSLSPRQGAYNTGELFF.

This clonotype was counted ten times or more. This chain uses TRBV5-1 with TRBJ2-1, with 8 bases fitting TRBD1. The CDR3 contains 15 residues. Germline trimming cut 0 bases from V and 9 bases from J; bases unmatched to any gene: 8. The germline CDR1 and CDR2 sequences are SGHRS and YFSETQ. In nucleotides, the CDR3 is TGCGCCAGCAGCTTGGGAAGGACAGGGTCAGGTGAGCAGTTCTTC. This codes for CASSLGRTGSGEQFF. Together with reference TRBV5-1 and TRBJ2-1, the CDR3 gives the full variable domain: KAGVTQTPRYLIKTRGQQVTLSCSPISGHRSVSWYQQTPGQGLQFLFEYFSETQRNKGNFPGRFSGRQFSNSRSEMNVSTLELGDSALYLCASSLGRTGSGEQFFGPGTRLTVL.

This clonotype appeared a few times. The chain uses TRBV4-2 and TRBJ2-6, with D uncertain. V shed 0 bases and J shed 4 bases, with 10 bases lying between them. Germline V gives CDR1 LGHNA, CDR2 YNFKEQ. CDR3 length equals 16 residues. The CDR3 is CASSQDLFSGANVLTF. CDR3 in DNA: TGTGCCAGCAGCCAAGATCTCTTCTCCGGGGCCAACGTCCTGACTTTC.

This clonotype was counted a single time. A read error is possible here, since a much larger clone lies one base away. The rearrangement links TRBV30 to TRBJ1-2; D not resolved. The CDR3 is 16 residues long. Germline V gene lookup returns CDR1 GTSNPN and CDR2 SVGIG (reference sequence). The V and J ends lost 0 bases and 4 bases respectively, with 18 bases between them. The CDR3 loop reads CAWSVRGRVLGYGYTF. The CDR3 nucleotides read TGTGCCTGGAGTGTACGGGGTAGGGTGTTGGGCTATGGCTACACCTTC.

This clonotype showed up many times. The V and J genes are TRBV28 and TRBJ2-7; possibly TRBD1 or TRBD2 for D (6 bases each). Between the trimmed V and J ends, which lost 2 bases and 5 bases, there was a span of 7 bases. Germline assignment: CDR1 MDHEN and CDR2 SYDVKM. CDR3 length: 12 amino acids. CDR3 nucleotides: TGTGCCAGCAGTTTAAGGGGGGACGAGCAGTACTTC. Its translation: CASSLRGDEQYF.

This clonotype came up many times. The chain joins TRBV20-1 to TRBJ2-5, with TRBD2 identical over 11 bases. The CDR3 has 15 residues. Germline V CDR1 and CDR2: DFQATT, SNEGSKA (reference sequence). J gave up 3 bases and V 4 bases, and 7 bases lay outside the gene matches. CDR3: CSANLAGGPKETQYF. As DNA, the CDR3 is TGCAGTGCTAATTTAGCGGGAGGGCCGAAAGAGACCCAGTACTTC.

This clonotype was found a few times. The chain combines TRBV4-3 with TRBJ2-7, with 11 bases aligning to TRBD1. From germline, CDR1 is LGHNA and CDR2 YSLEER. J lost 5 bases, V lost 1 base, and 1 base had no gene match. This CDR3 is 14 amino acids long. The CDR3 reads CASSQGTGGNEQYF. DNA for the CDR3: TGCGCCAGCAGCCAAGGGACAGGGGGCAACGAGCAGTACTTC.

The chain is built from TRBV28 and TRBJ2-3; D remains unclear. The V gene lost 4 bases and the J gene lost 3 bases, with 11 bases spanning the gap. Germline CDR1 MDHEN, CDR2 SYDVKM. CDR3 length equals 14 residues. In DNA form, the CDR3 reads TGTGCCAGCAGTTACACATGGGGTACAGATACGCAGTATTTT. Translating it yields CASSYTWGTDTQYF.

The J gene is TRBJ2-3, the V gene TRBV5-6; a weak D match, TRBD2 (5 bases). CDR3 length: 15 residues. Germline V gene sequence: CDR1 SGHDT, CDR2 YYEEEE. Between the trimmed V and J ends, which lost 0 bases and 0 bases, there was a span of 8 bases. The CDR3 nucleotides read TGTGCCAGCAGCTTGGCTAGCCCTAGCACAGATACGCAGTATTTT. Translation: CASSLASPSTDTQYF.

The chain links TRBV28 to TRBJ1-5, with 9 bases identical to TRBD1. The CDR3 loop spans 15 amino acids. Per germline, CDR1 MDHEN and CDR2 SYDVKM. With V trimmed by 8 bases and J by 4 bases, 9 bases remained unmatched. The CDR3 sequence is CASQLRTGVNQPQHF. The CDR3 nucleotides are TGTGCCAGCCAACTGAGGACAGGGGTAAATCAGCCCCAGCATTTT.

The rearrangement joins TRBV7-3 to TRBJ2-3, with 8 positions matching TRBD2. This CDR3 region has 16 residues. Germline CDR1 and CDR2: SGHTA and FQGTGA. Trimming removed 4 bases from V and 3 bases from J; junction bases left unmatched: 9. Here the CDR3 DNA reads TGTGCCAGCAGCTCCCCCGCAGCGGGAGAAACAGATACGCAGTATTTT. It codes for CASSSPAAGETDTQYF. The full variable domain, rest sourced from reference TRBV7-3 and TRBJ2-3, is GAGVSQTPSNKVTEKGKYVELRCDPISGHTALYWYRQSLGQGPEFLIYFQGTGAADDSGLPNDRFFAVRPEGSVSTLKIQRTERGDSAVYLCASSSPAAGETDTQYFGPGTRLTVL.

This clonotype was observed a few times. In DNA, the CDR3 is TGTGCCAGCAGTGATCAGGTTAACTATGGCTACACCTTC. Translating it yields CASSDQVNYGYTF. The chain employs TRBV25-1 and TRBJ1-2; no firm D call. V lost 3 bases to trimming and J lost 1 base, with 6 bases between them. The germline CDR1 and CDR2 sequences are MGHDK and SYGVNS. This CDR3 contains 13 residues.

V gene TRBV28 combines with J gene TRBJ2-5; 9 nucleotides line up with TRBD2. The CDR3 loop spans 14 amino acids. The V segment lost 5 bases and the J segment 4 bases; nucleotides outside the gene matches: 5. Germline CDR1 MDHEN, CDR2 SYDVKM. The DNA of the CDR3 is TGTGCCAGCAGTCTCATAGCGGGAGCAGAGACCCAGTACTTC. Its translation: CASSLIAGAETQYF.

The rearrangement links TRBV7-3 to TRBJ1-1, with 8 bases aligning to TRBD1. CDR1 is SGHTA, CDR2 FQGTGA, per germline. The CDR3 consists of 14 residues. Losses at the gene ends were 4 bases for V and 3 bases for J; bases not matched to a gene: 4. CDR3 amino acids: CASSSDRADTEAFF. DNA of the CDR3: TGTGCCAGCAGCTCGGACAGGGCCGACACTGAAGCTTTCTTT.

This chain joins TRBV19 and TRBJ2-1; perhaps D is TRBD1 or TRBD2 (5 bases each). Germline values: CDR1 LNHDA, CDR2 SQIVND (reference sequence). The CDR3 covers 16 residues. Trimming stripped 2 bases from V and 6 bases from J, with 17 bases between. The CDR3: CASSIIGGGRSNEQFF. The CDR3 DNA reads TGTGCCAGTAGTATAATTGGTGGGGGACGCAGCAATGAGCAGTTCTTC.

With regard to this clonotype: A much larger clone lies a single base off, so this may be a read error. As the CDR3 is not closed by the conserved phenylalanine or tryptophan, this likely results from a read error. The V gene is TRBV7-9, the J gene TRBJ1-1; D is unclear. This CDR3 is built from 14 residues. Germline values: CDR1 SEHNR, CDR2 FQNEAQ (reference sequence). Trimming left V 3 bases short and J 1 base short, with 9 bases between. The CDR3 DNA is TGTGCCAGCAGCTTGATTTCGGGGAACACTGAAGCTTTCCTT. Translating it yields CASSLISGNTEAFL.

This clonotype was seen ten or more times. This chain uses TRBV12-3 or TRBV12-4 with TRBJ2-3; 11 bases match TRBD2. The V segment lost 6 bases and the J segment 7 bases; nucleotides outside the gene matches: 3. The CDR3 consists of 13 residues. DNA for the CDR3: TGTGCCAGCAGACTAGCGGGAGCATATACGCAGTATTTT. Amino acids: CASRLAGAYTQYF.

A few counts support this clonotype. V gene TRBV20-1 combines with J gene TRBJ2-7; no clear D gene. The length of the CDR3 is 13 residues. Germline V gives CDR1 DFQATT, CDR2 SNEGSKA (reference sequence). The germline V and J ends were trimmed by 2 bases and 2 bases, with 10 bases remaining between them. The CDR3 nucleotides are TGCAGTGCTAGACGGCCGGCTCCCTACGAGCAGTACTTC. Its translation: CSARRPAPYEQYF.

This clonotype was recorded a few times. The J gene is TRBJ2-1, the V gene TRBV7-9, with TRBD2 as a possible D gene (6 bases). Per the germline V gene, CDR1 is SEHNR and CDR2 is FQNEAQ (reference sequence). V was clipped by 1 base and J by 12 bases, with 13 bases between them. The CDR3 loop spans 13 amino acids. This CDR3 is CASSLGGTLVQFF. CDR3 bases: TGTGCCAGCAGCTTAGGGGGGACTTTGGTGCAGTTCTTC.